The rows below give T cell receptor beta chains drawn from one sample of a study of T cell changes during pregnancy in multiple sclerosis. Clones were sequenced by immunoSEQ multiplex PCR, and TCRdb holds only the in-frame ones, with some missing. The sample carries roughly 57,000 clones, roughly 90% recorded once. Sequencing used CD8+ T cells from peripheral blood mononuclear cells, obtained before pregnancy. These receptor sequences come from a female donor with multiple sclerosis, enrolled in a pregnancy study. Both conserved end residues are part of each CDR3. The order of the fields is J gene, V gene, CDR3 length, clone size, D gene, CDR3 DNA, CDR3 protein. A D gene is named only where the DNA matches it firmly. Expanded clones get a size class; other rows say once, few or many, or leave the size out.

J gene: TRBJ1-2
V gene: TRBV13
CDR3 length: 13
clone size: NA
D gene: NA
CDR3 DNA: TGTGCCAGCAGCTTAGGCGGGACTAGAGGCTACACCTTC
CDR3 protein: CASSLGGTRGYTF

J gene: TRBJ1-2
V gene: TRBV5-6
CDR3 length: 12
clone size: NA
D gene: NA
CDR3 DNA: TGTGCCAGCAGCCCCTCGAACTATGGCTACACCTTC
CDR3 protein: CASSPSNYGYTF

J gene: TRBJ1-1
V gene: TRBV10-3
CDR3 length: 11
clone size: NA
D gene: TRBD1
CDR3 DNA: TGTGCCATCCTACAGGGGACTGAAGCTTTCTTT
CDR3 protein: CAILQGTEAFF

J gene: TRBJ1-2
V gene: TRBV5-6
CDR3 length: 13
clone size: NA
D gene: NA
CDR3 DNA: TGTGCCAGCAGCTTGAACAGGGAGTATGGCTACACCTTC
CDR3 protein: CASSLNREYGYTF

J gene: TRBJ2-7
V gene: TRBV27
CDR3 length: 13
clone size: once
D gene: NA
CDR3 DNA: TGTGCCAGCAGTATAACTCAGGGCTACGAGCAGTACTTC
CDR3 protein: CASSITQGYEQYF

J gene: TRBJ1-2
V gene: TRBV6-6
CDR3 length: 12
clone size: NA
D gene: NA
CDR3 DNA: TGTGCCAGCAGTGACAGTACCTATGGCTACACCTTC
CDR3 protein: CASSDSTYGYTF

J gene: TRBJ2-2
V gene: TRBV9
CDR3 length: 12
clone size: NA
D gene: NA
CDR3 DNA: TGTGCCAGCAGCCCAGGGGCCGGGGAGCTGTTTTTT
CDR3 protein: CASSPGAGELFF

J gene: TRBJ1-2
V gene: TRBV19
CDR3 length: 14
clone size: NA
D gene: NA
CDR3 DNA: TGTGCCAGTAGTCCGGCCGGGAATAACTATGGCTACACCTTC
CDR3 protein: CASSPAGNNYGYTF

J gene: TRBJ2-7
V gene: TRBV19
CDR3 length: 15
clone size: many
D gene: NA
CDR3 DNA: TGTGCCAGTAGTGCCTCAGGGGATCCCCTCTACGAGCAGTACTTC
CDR3 protein: CASSASGDPLYEQYF

J gene: TRBJ2-7
V gene: TRBV6-1
CDR3 length: 15
clone size: NA
D gene: TRBD2
CDR3 DNA: TGTGCCAGCAGTGAATTGGCGGGGGGGAGCTACGAGCAGTACTTC
CDR3 protein: CASSELAGGSYEQYF

J gene: TRBJ2-3
V gene: TRBV10-3
CDR3 length: 13
clone size: once
D gene: NA
CDR3 DNA: TGTGCCATCAGTTCATTTAGCACAGATACGCAGTATTTT
CDR3 protein: CAISSFSTDTQYF

J gene: TRBJ2-3
V gene: TRBV7-9
CDR3 length: 15
clone size: NA
D gene: TRBD2
CDR3 DNA: TGTGCCAGCAGCTCCGGGGGGGGCACGGTAGATACGCAGTATTTT
CDR3 protein: CASSSGGGTVDTQYF

J gene: TRBJ1-1
V gene: TRBV27
CDR3 length: 14
clone size: NA
D gene: TRBD1
CDR3 DNA: TGTGCCAGCAGGGTGGACAGGGGAGGGACTGAAGCTTTCTTT
CDR3 protein: CASRVDRGGTEAFF

J gene: TRBJ2-7
V gene: TRBV30
CDR3 length: 15
clone size: NA
D gene: NA
CDR3 DNA: TGTGCCGGTTGGGCTCCGGCAGGGGTGAGAAACGAGCAGTACTTC
CDR3 protein: CAGWAPAGVRNEQYF

J gene: TRBJ2-1
V gene: TRBV11-2
CDR3 length: 13
clone size: NA
D gene: TRBD2
CDR3 DNA: TGTGCCAGCAGCCCACCGGGGGGATATGAGCAGTTCTTC
CDR3 protein: CASSPPGGYEQFF

J gene: TRBJ2-5
V gene: TRBV7-2
CDR3 length: 13
clone size: NA
D gene: NA
CDR3 DNA: TGTGCCAGCAGCTTAACCGGCGGAGAGACCCAGTACTTC
CDR3 protein: CASSLTGGETQYF

J gene: TRBJ1-3
V gene: TRBV2
CDR3 length: 17
clone size: NA
D gene: NA
CDR3 DNA: TGTGCCAGCAGTGAAGCGGGCGGGGGCGGAGGGCGAAACACCATATATTTT
CDR3 protein: CASSEAGGGGGRNTIYF

J gene: TRBJ1-6
V gene: TRBV14
CDR3 length: 15
clone size: few
D gene: NA
CDR3 DNA: TGTGCCAGCAGCCAGGAGGGCAGGCGCCATTCACCCCTCCACTTT
CDR3 protein: CASSQEGRRHSPLHF

J gene: TRBJ2-4
V gene: TRBV19
CDR3 length: 18
clone size: once
D gene: TRBD1
CDR3 DNA: TGTGCCAGTAGTATAAGAGGACAGGCGATAAAAGCCAAAAACATTCAGTACTTC
CDR3 protein: CASSIRGQAIKAKNIQYF

J gene: TRBJ1-2
V gene: TRBV9
CDR3 length: 14
clone size: NA
D gene: NA
CDR3 DNA: TGTGCCAGCAGCGGTAGAAGTGACAGCTCTGGCTACACCTTC
CDR3 protein: CASSGRSDSSGYTF

J gene: TRBJ1-1
V gene: TRBV4-3
CDR3 length: 14
clone size: once
D gene: TRBD1
CDR3 DNA: TGCGCCAGCAGCCAAGGAGACAGGGACACTGAAGCTTTCTTT
CDR3 protein: CASSQGDRDTEAFF

J gene: TRBJ1-1
V gene: TRBV27
CDR3 length: 16
clone size: NA
D gene: NA
CDR3 DNA: TGTGCCAGCAGTTCGGGGGGGGGCAGGGGGAACACTGAAGCTTTCTTT
CDR3 protein: CASSSGGGRGNTEAFF

J gene: TRBJ2-7
V gene: TRBV5-5
CDR3 length: 14
clone size: once
D gene: NA
CDR3 DNA: TGTGCCAGCAGCTTGCACCGACTGACCTACGAGCAGTACTTC
CDR3 protein: CASSLHRLTYEQYF

J gene: TRBJ2-7
V gene: TRBV13
CDR3 length: 12
clone size: NA
D gene: NA
CDR3 DNA: TGTGCCAGCAGCTTAGGGAGGGAAGAGCAGTACTTC
CDR3 protein: CASSLGREEQYF

J gene: TRBJ1-3
V gene: TRBV5-4
CDR3 length: 13
clone size: NA
D gene: NA
CDR3 DNA: TGTGCCAGCAGCTTCGGGTCAGGAAACACCATATATTTT
CDR3 protein: CASSFGSGNTIYF

J gene: TRBJ1-2
V gene: TRBV5-4
CDR3 length: 13
clone size: NA
D gene: NA
CDR3 DNA: TGTGCCTGCTTCAGGGTAGGCGCTTGGGGCTACACCTTC
CDR3 protein: CACFRVGAWGYTF

J gene: TRBJ2-1
V gene: TRBV7-9
CDR3 length: 16
clone size: once
D gene: TRBD1
CDR3 DNA: TGTGCCAGCAGCTTTGGCCGGGACAGGGGCCTGAATGAGCAGTTCTTC
CDR3 protein: CASSFGRDRGLNEQFF

J gene: TRBJ1-5
V gene: TRBV28
CDR3 length: 12
clone size: NA
D gene: NA
CDR3 DNA: TGTGCCAGCAGCTGGGGGGTGCAGCCCCAGCATTTT
CDR3 protein: CASSWGVQPQHF

J gene: TRBJ2-7
V gene: TRBV27
CDR3 length: 14
clone size: NA
D gene: NA
CDR3 DNA: TGTGCCAGCAGCCCTGGGGCAGGGGCGGGCGAGCAGTACTTC
CDR3 protein: CASSPGAGAGEQYF

J gene: TRBJ1-1
V gene: TRBV4-3
CDR3 length: 13
clone size: once
D gene: NA
CDR3 DNA: TGCGCCAGCGCAGACAGATGGAACACTGAAGCTTTCTTT
CDR3 protein: CASADRWNTEAFF

J gene: TRBJ1-1
V gene: TRBV5-8
CDR3 length: 15
clone size: NA
D gene: NA
CDR3 DNA: TGTGCCAGCAGCGGGAGTACTTCGGGTGCCCTTGAAGCTTTCTTT
CDR3 protein: CASSGSTSGALEAFF

J gene: TRBJ2-7
V gene: TRBV9
CDR3 length: 14
clone size: NA
D gene: NA
CDR3 DNA: TGTGCCAGCAGCGTAGGGTCGGGAAGCTACGAGCAGTACTTC
CDR3 protein: CASSVGSGSYEQYF

J gene: TRBJ1-5
V gene: TRBV23-1
CDR3 length: 12
clone size: NA
D gene: NA
CDR3 DNA: TGCGCCAGCAGTCCTACTTGTCAGCCCCAGCATTTT
CDR3 protein: CASSPTCQPQHF

J gene: TRBJ1-4
V gene: TRBV14
CDR3 length: 13
clone size: NA
D gene: NA
CDR3 DNA: TGTGCCAGCAGGCCGGGAGGGGAGGAAAAACTGTTTTTT
CDR3 protein: CASRPGGEEKLFF

J gene: TRBJ1-5
V gene: TRBV5-5
CDR3 length: 12
clone size: NA
D gene: NA
CDR3 DNA: TGTGCCAGCAGGGTGGGGGGTGGGCCCCAGCATTTT
CDR3 protein: CASRVGGGPQHF

J gene: TRBJ1-1
V gene: TRBV27
CDR3 length: 13
clone size: NA
D gene: NA
CDR3 DNA: TGTGCCAGCAGTACCGACGAGGTCACTGAAGCTTTCTTT
CDR3 protein: CASSTDEVTEAFF

J gene: TRBJ2-1
V gene: TRBV7-8
CDR3 length: 17
clone size: many
D gene: TRBD2
CDR3 DNA: TGTGCCAGCAGCTTAGCGGGGCGGAGCGGGGTAGGGAATGAGCAGTTCTTC
CDR3 protein: CASSLAGRSGVGNEQFF

J gene: TRBJ2-3
V gene: TRBV4-3
CDR3 length: 15
clone size: NA
D gene: TRBD1
CDR3 DNA: TGCGCCAGCAGCCCCGGGACAGGGGGCACAGATACGCAGTATTTT
CDR3 protein: CASSPGTGGTDTQYF

J gene: TRBJ2-5
V gene: TRBV13
CDR3 length: 14
clone size: NA
D gene: TRBD1
CDR3 DNA: TGTGCCAGCAGCCCGGGGACAGACCAAGAGACCCAGTACTTC
CDR3 protein: CASSPGTDQETQYF

J gene: TRBJ2-1
V gene: TRBV9
CDR3 length: 15
clone size: NA
D gene: NA
CDR3 DNA: TGTGCCAGCAGCGCTAAGGGGGGGATCTACAATGAGCAGTTCTTC
CDR3 protein: CASSAKGGIYNEQFF

J gene: TRBJ1-1
V gene: TRBV6-4
CDR3 length: 13
clone size: NA
D gene: NA
CDR3 DNA: TGTGCCAGCAGTGATGGGAGGGCCACTGAAGCTTTCTTT
CDR3 protein: CASSDGRATEAFF